The 32 T cell receptor beta chains given below trace back to one sample, sequenced in a study of glioma-infiltrating T cells after dendritic cell vaccination. Assay used: immunoSEQ multiplex PCR; TCRdb lists only in-frame clones, some missing. The sample contains over 80,000 clones, more than 80% of which appear only once. Time point defined: after dendritic cell vaccination, including at tumor progression/relapse. Sequences were derived from blood, sampled after dendritic cell vaccination. All receptors come from a human donor with glioblastoma.

V is TRBV6-1 and J is TRBJ2-3, with D maybe TRBD2 (6 bases). V shed 5 bases and J shed 9 bases, with 12 bases lying between them. The CDR3 totals 12 residues. In germline, CDR1 is MNHNS, CDR2 SASEGT. The CDR3 bases are TGTGCCAGCAGTCCGACTAGTTCAACGCAGTATTTT. This gives the protein CASSPTSSTQYF.

For this clone: The identical CDR3 is also encoded by other nucleotide sequences in the sample. The chain combines TRBV11-2 with TRBJ1-1; possible D gene TRBD1, 5 bases. CDR1 is SGHAT and CDR2 is FQNNGV in the germline V gene. The CDR3 contains 14 residues. Trimming left V 5 bases short and J 1 base short, with 11 bases between. This CDR3 is CASSPRRGNTEAFF. CDR3 nucleotide sequence: TGTGCCAGCAGCCCTCGTAGGGGGAACACTGAAGCTTTCTTT.

V is TRBV18 and J is TRBJ1-1; the D gene is possibly TRBD1 (5 bases). V was trimmed by 4 bases and J by 3 bases, leaving 6 bases between them. The CDR3 contains 12 residues. Germline CDR1 reads KGHSH; CDR2 reads LQKENI. CDR3 in amino acids: CASSLGDTEAFF. As DNA, the CDR3 is TGTGCCAGCTCACTAGGGGACACTGAAGCTTTCTTT.

The CDR3 spells CASSLLSFATNEKLFF. CDR3 coding DNA: TGTGCCAGCAGCTTGTTATCCTTTGCAACTAATGAAAAACTGTTTTTT. This chain connects TRBV5-8 to TRBJ1-4; the D is unclear. Trimming took 1 base from V and 0 from J, leaving 10 bases between them. The CDR3 is 16 amino acids. Germline values: CDR1 SGHTS, CDR2 YDEGEE.

This chain links TRBV6-5 with TRBJ1-2; no definite D call. In germline, CDR1 is MNHEY, CDR2 SVGAGI. Trimming removed 0 bases at V and 0 bases at J, with 11 bases between. The CDR3 covers 16 residues. CDR3 residues: CASSYSRGTANYGYTF. The DNA for the CDR3 is TGTGCCAGCAGTTACTCGCGGGGAACAGCTAACTATGGCTACACCTTC.

This rearrangement joins TRBV4-2 to TRBJ1-4, with D possibly TRBD1 on 6 matching bases. Germline V gives CDR1 LGHNA, CDR2 YNFKEQ. V lost 0 bases to trimming and J lost 6 bases, with 14 bases between them. This CDR3 has 16 amino acids. CDR3 sequence reads: CASSQDSGQPHEKLFF. The CDR3 nucleotides read TGTGCCAGCAGCCAAGATTCCGGACAGCCACATGAAAAACTGTTTTTT.

V and J are TRBV6-1 and TRBJ1-6; no reliable D call. CDR3 length: 14 amino acids. Germline CDR1 is MNHNS and CDR2 is SASEGT. V lost 10 bases and J lost 4, with 14 bases in between. The DNA of the CDR3 is TGTGCCACCGCGGATCCCACTTATAATTCACCCCTCCACTTT. As protein: CATADPTYNSPLHF.

This sequence joins TRBV10-2 and TRBJ1-2, with TRBD1 matching over 8 bases. V shed 6 bases, J shed 7 bases, and the junction held 7 bases outside the gene matches. This CDR3 is 13 amino acids long. CDR1 and CDR2 (germline): WSHSY, SAAADI. The CDR3 region has the DNA TGCGCCAGCAGCCAGACAGGGGAGGGTGGCTACACCTTC. Translated: CASSQTGEGGYTF.

V gene TRBV21-1 combines with J gene TRBJ1-2. TRBV21-1 constitutes a pseudogene. This CDR3 has 13 amino acids. CDR3 amino acids: CASRGEAAYGYTF. CDR3 coding DNA: TGTGCCAGCAGGGGGGAGGCGGCTTATGGCTACACCTTC.

The chain joins TRBV5-4 to TRBJ2-1, with D perhaps matching TRBD2 (6 bases). V was pared by 0 bases and J by 6 bases, with 13 bases between. Germline V gene sequence: CDR1 SGHNT, CDR2 YYREEE (reference sequence). CDR3 length: 15 amino acids. CDR3 DNA sequence: TGTGCCAGCAGCTTGGTGGCGGGGCCTCGCAATGAGCAGTTCTTC. Translated: CASSLVAGPRNEQFF.

This clone was detected only a few times. The CDR3 DNA reads TGTGCCAGCAGTCCCACACAGGGGGAGAGCCCCTACGAGCAGTACTTC. As protein: CASSPTQGESPYEQYF. The rearrangement uses TRBV27 and TRBJ2-7; the match to TRBD1 covers 8 bases. CDR1 is MNHEY, CDR2 SMNVEV, per germline (reference sequence). The junction had 11 bases not matched to a gene; V was cut back by 5 bases and J by 2 bases. CDR3 length equals 16 residues.

The chain has TRBV5-1 and TRBJ2-1; 13 positions agree with TRBD2. CDR3 size: 15 residues. V lost 3 bases to trimming and J lost 5 bases; unmatched junction nucleotides: 2. The germline CDR1 and CDR2 sequences are SGHRS and YFSETQ. The DNA of the CDR3 is TGCGCCAGCAGCTCCGGGACTAGCGGGAACAATGAGCAGTTCTTC. The encoded protein is CASSSGTSGNNEQFF.

The V and J genes are TRBV5-1 and TRBJ2-7, with TRBD1 matching over 11 bases. V lost 0 bases, J lost 3 bases, and 2 bases stayed unmatched. Germline CDR1 reads SGHRS; CDR2 reads YFSETQ. The CDR3 has 15 residues. The CDR3 sequence is CASSLGGTGGYEQYF. CDR3 DNA sequence: TGCGCCAGCAGCTTGGGTGGGACAGGGGGCTACGAGCAGTACTTC. Complete variable domain (other parts from reference TRBV5-1 and TRBJ2-7): KAGVTQTPRYLIKTRGQQVTLSCSPISGHRSVSWYQQTPGQGLQFLFEYFSETQRNKGNFPGRFSGRQFSNSRSEMNVSTLELGDSALYLCASSLGGTGGYEQYFGPGTRLTVT.

The J gene is TRBJ1-1, the V gene TRBV19; possibly TRBD1 for D (5 bases). CDR3 length: 14 amino acids. Germline V gene data show CDR1 as LNHDA and CDR2 as SQIVND (reference sequence). Trimming pared 5 bases from V and 0 bases from J, leaving 10 bases between. Here the CDR3 reads CASSLTGVNTEAFF. DNA of the CDR3: TGTGCCAGTAGTCTCACAGGAGTGAACACTGAAGCTTTCTTT.

The chain is built from TRBV30 and TRBJ2-5; 7 positions match TRBD2. The V gene's germline CDR1 is GTSNPN and CDR2 SVGIG (reference sequence). The length of the CDR3 is 20 residues. J was trimmed by 1 base and V by 0 bases; bases with no gene match: 20. The CDR3 here is CAWSVLLPSAGALPQETQYF. As DNA, the CDR3 is TGTGCCTGGAGTGTACTACTCCCCTCGGCGGGAGCCCTCCCCCAAGAGACCCAGTACTTC.

This clone was seen once. The chain combines TRBV25-1 with TRBJ1-6, with 8 bases fitting TRBD1. The CDR3 has 13 amino acids. Trimming removed 6 bases from V and 10 bases from J; junction bases left unmatched: 5. Per germline, CDR1 MGHDK and CDR2 SYGVNS. CDR3: CASRGQGGSPLHF. The DNA of the CDR3 is TGTGCCAGCAGAGGACAGGGAGGATCACCCCTCCACTTT.

This clone was counted once. The chain joins TRBV7-2 to TRBJ2-1; D possibly corresponds to TRBD2 (6 bases). CDR1 and CDR2 (germline): SGHTA, FQGNSA. The CDR3 totals 17 residues. The V and J ends lost 7 bases and 2 bases respectively, with 21 bases between them. The CDR3 region has the DNA TGTGCCAGCACCGCTTCCCGGGACGGCGGGGCCTACAATGAGCAGTTCTTC. Its protein is CASTASRDGGAYNEQFF. Variable domain in full (rest from reference TRBV7-2 and TRBJ2-1): GAGVSQSPSNKVTEKGKDVELRCDPISGHTALYWYRQSLGQGLEFLIYFQGNSAPDKSGLPSDRFSAERTGGSVSTLTIQRTQQEDSAVYLCASTASRDGGAYNEQFFGPGTRLTVL.

The rearrangement links TRBV6-6 to TRBJ2-7, with 7 bases lining up with TRBD1. The junction had 1 base not matched to a gene; V was cut back by 6 bases and J by 5 bases. Germline loops: CDR1 MNHNY, CDR2 SVGAGI (reference sequence). There are 11 residues in the CDR3. The CDR3 nucleotides are TGTGCCAGCAGGACAGGGAACGAGCAGTACGTC. It yields the protein CASRTGNEQYV.

The chain has TRBV5-1 and TRBJ2-2; TRBD2 might be the D (6 bases). The CDR3 is made up of 14 amino acids. V lost 4 bases, J lost 9 bases, and 16 bases lay in between. Germline V gives CDR1 SGHRS, CDR2 YFSETQ. In DNA form, the CDR3 reads TGCGCCAGCAGCCCAAGTGGGGGGTCCCGGGAGCTGTTTTTT. Translating it yields CASSPSGGSRELFF.

This rearrangement joins TRBV7-2 to TRBJ2-7, with 7 bases lining up with TRBD1. The CDR3 consists of 14 residues. Trimming removed 0 bases from V and 5 bases from J; junction bases left unmatched: 4. Germline-derived CDR1 and CDR2 are SGHTA and FQGNSA. In DNA form, the CDR3 reads TGTGCCAGCAGCTTAGCGGGACAGAGTAACGAGCAGTACTTC. It yields the protein CASSLAGQSNEQYF.

The V gene is TRBV7-8, the J gene TRBJ1-5; no clear D. The V and J ends lost 5 bases and 0 bases respectively, with 20 bases between them. This CDR3 has 18 amino acids. The germline gives CDR1 SGHVS, CDR2 FQNEAQ. The CDR3 loop reads CASSPSNVGVLSNQPQHF. DNA of the CDR3: TGTGCCAGCAGCCCCTCTAATGTCGGGGTTCTTAGCAATCAGCCCCAGCATTTT.

V is TRBV27 and J is TRBJ1-5; TRBD1 might be the D (5 bases). V was shortened by 8 bases and J by 4 bases, with 18 bases between the two germline ends. The CDR3 has 15 residues. Germline CDR1 is MNHEY and CDR2 is SMNVEV (reference sequence). CDR3 region: CASRGGGATNQPQHF. CDR3 DNA: TGTGCCAGCCGCGGGGGGGGAGCAACTAATCAGCCCCAGCATTTT.

The chain joins TRBV6-6 to TRBJ1-2; D perhaps matches TRBD1 (6 bases). V dropped 7 bases and J dropped 2 bases, with 8 bases sitting between them. CDR3 length equals 12 residues. Germline values: CDR1 MNHNY, CDR2 SVGAGI (reference sequence). In nucleotides, the CDR3 is TGTGCCAGCACCGGACAGAACTATGGCTACACCTTC. Its protein product is CASTGQNYGYTF.

J is TRBJ1-1 and V is TRBV18; D remains ambiguous. CDR1 KGHSH and CDR2 LQKENI come from the germline V gene. This CDR3 is 14 amino acids long. V lost 0 bases, J lost 3 bases, and 8 bases lay in between. For the CDR3, the DNA is TGTGCCAGCTCACCACCGGTTTACTACACTGAAGCTTTCTTT. This encodes CASSPPVYYTEAFF.

Concerning this clone: A read error is likely, as this CDR3 ends without the conserved phenylalanine or tryptophan. No DNA is shown, since the ends of the CDR3 on it are uncertain; the CDR3 is the one TCRdb lists. The chain uses TRBV6-5 and TRBJ1-2; TRBD1, as called in the table, went unchecked against the DNA. The CDR3 comprises 14 residues, both ends counted. Germline CDR1 MNHEY, CDR2 SVGAGI. CDR3 residues: CASSSTGTGGKATL.

This chain joins TRBV7-3 and TRBJ2-1; TRBD2 agrees at 15 bases. The germline CDR1 and CDR2 sequences are SGHTA and FQGTGA. This CDR3 comprises 15 residues. V shed 5 bases, J shed 13 bases, and the junction held 9 bases outside the gene matches. CDR3 protein: CASSVGLAGGVSQFF. The CDR3 DNA sequence: TGTGCCAGCAGCGTGGGACTAGCGGGAGGAGTAAGCCAGTTCTTC.

The chain couples TRBV5-6 to TRBJ2-3, with D possibly TRBD1 on 6 matching bases. Germline V gives CDR1 SGHDT, CDR2 YYEEEE. The CDR3 runs 17 residues. V shed 0 bases and J shed 2 bases, with 16 bases lying between them. DNA for the CDR3: TGTGCCAGCAGCTTGGTTGGTAGGGGACATGCCACAGATACGCAGTATTTT. Translating it yields CASSLVGRGHATDTQYF.

The rearrangement joins TRBV6-5 to TRBJ2-2; D unclear. This CDR3 comprises 11 residues. Per germline, CDR1 MNHEY and CDR2 SVGAGI. V lost 7 bases, J lost 6 bases, and 6 bases lay in between. Here the CDR3 DNA reads TGTGCCAGCAACAACGCCGGGGAGCTGTTTTTT. Translation: CASNNAGELFF.

With respect to this clone: This same CDR3 is encoded by further DNA sequences in the sample. The chain links TRBV2 to TRBJ2-3; D remains unclear. Trimming pared 1 base from V and 4 bases from J, leaving 3 bases between. Germline CDR1 is SNHLY and CDR2 is FYNNEI. The CDR3 totals 12 residues. The CDR3 nucleotides are TGTGCCAGCAGTGAAGGAGCAGATACGCAGTATTTT. Translated: CASSEGADTQYF.

The chain is built from TRBV19 and TRBJ1-1; 7 positions agree with TRBD1. Germline-derived CDR1 and CDR2 are LNHDA and SQIVND (reference sequence). This CDR3 comprises 15 residues. The junction had 5 bases not matched to a gene; V was cut back by 3 bases and J by 1 base. DNA of the CDR3: TGTGCCAGTAGTATTCGGACAGGAGGGAACACTGAAGCTTTCTTT. Its translation is CASSIRTGGNTEAFF.

The chain couples TRBV7-6 to TRBJ2-7, with 9 positions matching TRBD2. This CDR3 comprises 18 residues. Trimming cost V 4 bases and J 3 bases; bases outside gene matches: 16. The V gene's germline CDR1 is SGHVS and CDR2 FNYEAQ. The DNA of the CDR3 is TGTGCCAGCAGCTATCTCCCCGGGACTAGCACAATGCACTACGAGCAGTACTTC. Amino acids: CASSYLPGTSTMHYEQYF.

This chain connects TRBV9 to TRBJ2-5, with TRBD2 matching over 7 bases. Germline-derived CDR1 and CDR2 are SGDLS and YYNGEE. J gave up 4 bases and V 0 bases, and 3 bases lay outside the gene matches. The CDR3 runs to 14 residues. CDR3 residues: CASSVVGGGETQYF. In nucleotides, the CDR3 is TGTGCCAGCAGCGTAGTGGGGGGGGGAGAGACCCAGTACTTC.